The 2 T cell receptor beta chains reported below all come from one sample, sequenced in a study of T cells in Graves' hyperthyroidism and ophthalmopathy. What was amplified from RNA transcripts were TCR beta CDR3 regions. The primer set for the first-round RT-PCR of the TCR CDR3 was HTBI. One entry per CDR3 protein, called by TCRdb with MiXCR from the multiplex PCR reads. The sample shows some 92,000 distinct CDR3 sequences, around 40% of them seen only once. Sequenced: peripheral blood or thyroid tissue (not recorded which). The origin of the receptors is a woman aged 30 to 39 with Graves' hyperthyroidism.

This clonotype was seen only a few times. This chain joins TRBV9 and TRBJ2-3, with TRBD2 identical over 8 bases. The V segment lost 0 bases and the J segment 1 base; nucleotides outside the gene matches: 1. CDR3 length: 15 amino acids. Germline V CDR1 and CDR2: SGDLS, YYNGEE. CDR3: CASSVVGRGTDTQYF. DNA for the CDR3: TGTGCCAGCAGCGTAGTCGGGAGGGGCACAGATACGCAGTATTTT.

This clonotype was recorded many times. The CDR3 region is CASRTRPPPPNYGYTF. The CDR3 DNA reads as TGCGCCAGCAGGACAAGACCCCCTCCCCCTAACTATGGCTACACCTTC. J is TRBJ1-2 and V is TRBV5-1, with no clear D. Between the trimmed V and J ends, which lost 5 bases and 0 bases, there was a span of 17 bases. The CDR3 length is 16 residues. The germline V gene encodes CDR1 SGHRS and CDR2 YFSETQ.